A selection of T cell receptor beta chains follows, all from one sample in a study of neoadjuvant anti-PD-1 for oral cavity cancer. Assay: immunoSEQ multiplex PCR; the TCRdb copy retains only in-frame clones and omits some. The sample lists some 10,000 clones, around 65% occurring once. The sequencing here drew on tumor tissue, taken after nivolumab (anti-PD-1) treatment. These receptors originate from a person aged 40 to 85 with oral cavity squamous cell carcinoma. Each CDR3 is given with its conserved first and last residue. D genes are given only for firm matches.

J gene: TRBJ1-1
V gene: TRBV19
D gene: .
CDR3 protein: CASSIDRLGSSGAEAFF

J gene: TRBJ1-1
V gene: TRBV14
D gene: TRBD1
CDR3 protein: CASSRGTGSDLNTEAFF

J gene: TRBJ2-7
V gene: TRBV6-5
D gene: .
CDR3 protein: CASRLRESYEQYF

J gene: TRBJ2-3
V gene: TRBV9
D gene: .
CDR3 protein: CASSVGATTITDTQYF

J gene: TRBJ2-3
V gene: TRBV7-6
D gene: .
CDR3 protein: CASSSSGAYLDTQYF

J gene: TRBJ2-7
V gene: TRBV7-9
D gene: .
CDR3 protein: CASSPGLGGAEQYF

J gene: TRBJ2-7
V gene: TRBV19
D gene: TRBD2
CDR3 protein: CASSIVAGAYEQYF

J gene: TRBJ1-4
V gene: TRBV29-1
D gene: TRBD1
CDR3 protein: CSVRGQAYEKLFF

J gene: TRBJ1-4
V gene: TRBV5-1
D gene: TRBD1
CDR3 protein: CASSLDPGQINEKLFF

J gene: TRBJ2-7
V gene: TRBV2
D gene: .
CDR3 protein: CASSEDRARYF

J gene: TRBJ1-1
V gene: TRBV7-2
D gene: .
CDR3 protein: CASSWTVNTEAFF

J gene: TRBJ2-6
V gene: TRBV18
D gene: .
CDR3 protein: CASSPAISGANVLTF

J gene: TRBJ2-1
V gene: TRBV27
D gene: TRBD2
CDR3 protein: CASSLTSGNNEQFF

J gene: TRBJ2-7
V gene: TRBV5-4
D gene: .
CDR3 protein: CASSLGQGNEQYF

J gene: TRBJ2-1
V gene: TRBV7-3
D gene: TRBD2
CDR3 protein: CASSTRLAQYNEQFF

J gene: TRBJ1-5
V gene: TRBV19
D gene: TRBD1
CDR3 protein: CASSRDRDQPQHF

J gene: TRBJ2-5
V gene: TRBV6-1
D gene: TRBD2
CDR3 protein: CASSEGLAGGSKETQYF

J gene: TRBJ2-2
V gene: TRBV2
D gene: .
CDR3 protein: CASSEAEEAGELFF

J gene: TRBJ2-3
V gene: TRBV25-1
D gene: TRBD1
CDR3 protein: CASSVGQFGAQYF

J gene: TRBJ2-1
V gene: TRBV7-8
D gene: TRBD2
CDR3 protein: CASSLGVSGLPQFF

J gene: TRBJ2-1
V gene: TRBV10-2
D gene: .
CDR3 protein: CASSAGHYNEQFF

J gene: TRBJ1-2
V gene: TRBV5-1
D gene: .
CDR3 protein: CASRRNGQPNYGYTF

J gene: TRBJ2-2
V gene: TRBV5-1
D gene: TRBD1
CDR3 protein: CASRTGGDSGELFF

J gene: TRBJ2-5
V gene: TRBV13
D gene: TRBD2
CDR3 protein: CASSLAGGLAGKETQYF

J gene: TRBJ1-5
V gene: TRBV10-3
D gene: TRBD1
CDR3 protein: CAISDRQGSNQPQHF

J gene: TRBJ1-2
V gene: TRBV18
D gene: .
CDR3 protein: CASSPIREGQGYTF

J gene: TRBJ2-5
V gene: TRBV2
D gene: TRBD2
CDR3 protein: CASLQGLAGEGTQYF

J gene: TRBJ2-5
V gene: TRBV2
D gene: .
CDR3 protein: CASSVQEETQYF

J gene: TRBJ2-1
V gene: TRBV7-2
D gene: .
CDR3 protein: CASSPQVGEQFF

J gene: TRBJ2-1
V gene: TRBV10-2
D gene: TRBD2
CDR3 protein: CASSLSGDGNEQFF

J gene: TRBJ2-5
V gene: TRBV27
D gene: TRBD1
CDR3 protein: CASSSSIARGETQYF

J gene: TRBJ1-4
V gene: TRBV18
D gene: TRBD1
CDR3 protein: CASSQGQGNEKLFF

J gene: TRBJ2-3
V gene: TRBV9
D gene: TRBD1
CDR3 protein: CASSVGTGDVADTQYF

J gene: TRBJ1-5
V gene: TRBV28
D gene: TRBD1
CDR3 protein: CASSKTGGGSNQPQHF

J gene: TRBJ1-1
V gene: TRBV28
D gene: TRBD1
CDR3 protein: CASSPTNHRGEAFF

J gene: TRBJ2-3
V gene: TRBV19
D gene: .
CDR3 protein: CASTPGAANTQYF

J gene: TRBJ2-1
V gene: TRBV5-8
D gene: TRBD1
CDR3 protein: CASSLVWTGPRNEQFF

J gene: TRBJ1-2
V gene: TRBV5-6
D gene: TRBD1
CDR3 protein: CASSPPSRQGNYGYTF

J gene: TRBJ2-7
V gene: TRBV18
D gene: TRBD2
CDR3 protein: CASSPGLASEQYF